This TCR beta chain was sequenced for a study of blood T cell repertoires in COVID-19. This table comes from immunoSEQ multiplex PCR, and its TCRdb copy is limited to in-frame clones, with some not included. The sample has about 140,000 clones, roughly 86% seen once; the top ten hold 10% to 13%. The CDR3 covers 15 residues. Per the germline V gene, CDR1 is LGHNA and CDR2 is YNFKEQ. The ends lost 0 bases at V and 7 bases at J; junction bases unmatched: 4. This clone was found a few times. This sequence joins TRBV4-2 and TRBJ2-1; 9 bases agree with TRBD2. Sequenced sample: peripheral blood. This sequence originates from a middle-aged man with active or convalescent COVID-19. The CDR3 loop reads CASSQDAGGPNEQFF. The CDR3 bases are TGTGCCAGCAGCCAAGATGCGGGAGGGCCGAATGAGCAGTTCTTC.